This T cell receptor (beta chain) was recovered during a study of blood T cell repertoires in COVID-19. Study background: Spain, Italy and the United States supplied samples that represented acute and convalescent COVID-19. PBMCs, B-cell-depleted T cells, or T cells provided the cDNA or gDNA that made up the material.

This clone was detected only once. Trimming took 1 base from V and 6 from J, leaving 19 bases between them. This CDR3 spans 17 amino acids. Germline V gene lookup returns CDR1 MDHEN and CDR2 SYDVKM. Authors' processing steps: Reference gene primer amplification yielded estimated nucleated cell counts. The assay was immunoSEQ multiplex PCR, and TCRdb's table has in-frame clones only and misses some. For V, J and clone size, that table is used; D and trimming come from the DNA. The sample has about 210,000 clones, about 92% seen once. The chain links TRBV28 to TRBJ1-5; possibly TRBD1 for D (6 bases). Material for sequencing was peripheral blood. This TCR came from a man aged 30-40 years with acute or convalescent COVID-19. CDR3 in amino acids: CASSLFNLQGPRQPQHF. For the CDR3, the DNA is TGTGCCAGCAGTTTATTTAATTTACAGGGCCCTCGTCAGCCCCAGCATTTT.